Below are 5 T cell receptor beta chains sequenced from a single sample in a study of T and B cells in COVID-19 patients. Each TRB amplification used roughly 250-550 ng of genomic DNA from blood. BIOMED2 TRB-A/B primer pools were used in multiplex TRB PCR. TCRdb recomputed calls from the multiplex PCR reads with MiXCR, one row per CDR3 protein. This sample carries approximately 4,600 distinct CDR3 sequences, over 25% of them seen once, and the ten largest clones take over 30%. The material sequenced was blood. The origin of the receptors is a human donor with active COVID-19.

This chain links TRBV7-2 with TRBJ2-7, with D hard to call. V lost 2 bases and J lost 5, with 16 bases in between. Germline V gene data show CDR1 as SGHTA and CDR2 as FQGNSA. The CDR3 covers 15 residues. The CDR3 loop reads CASSLRPWDWDEQYF. The CDR3, as DNA: TGTGCCAGCAGCTTAAGGCCCTGGGATTGGGACGAGCAGTACTTC.

Turning to this clonotype: A read error may account for a junction end that differs from germline. The chain recombines TRBV5-6 with TRBJ2-7, with 7 bases matching TRBD2. The CDR3 covers 14 residues. Germline V gene lookup returns CDR1 SGHDT and CDR2 YYEEEE. Here the CDR3 reads CASSLGGDTYEQYF. The DNA for the CDR3 is TGCGCCAGCAGCTTGGGGGGGGATACCTACGAGCAGTACTTC.

In this sample, this clonotype is medium-sized. The V gene is TRBV29-1, the J gene TRBJ1-1, with 9 positions matching TRBD1. The V and J ends lost 3 bases and 1 base, in that order; junction bases with no gene match: 0. Per the germline V gene, CDR1 is SQVTM and CDR2 is ANQGSEA. The CDR3 sequence is 13 residues long. The CDR3 region is CSVEGQGNTEAFF. The CDR3 bases are TGCAGCGTTGAGGGACAGGGGAACACTGAAGCTTTCTTT.

This chain connects TRBV20-1 to TRBJ2-3; perhaps TRBD2 as D (6 bases). Per germline, CDR1 DFQATT and CDR2 SNEGSKA (reference sequence). Trimming shortened V by 6 bases and J by 5 bases, and 15 bases separated the two germline ends. This CDR3 comprises 13 residues. CDR3 sequence: CSAPRDWEDTQYF. In DNA, the CDR3 is TGCAGTGCCCCCCGGGACTGGGAAGATACGCAGTATTTT.

This sequence joins TRBV5-1 and TRBJ2-3, with TRBD2 identical over 9 bases. CDR3 length equals 14 residues. Trimming cost V 4 bases and J 4 bases; bases outside gene matches: 4. Germline V gene data show CDR1 as SGHRS and CDR2 as YFSETQ. In DNA form, the CDR3 reads TGCGCCAGCAGCCCGGGCGGGGGGGCAGATACGCAGTATTTT. Protein product: CASSPGGGADTQYF.